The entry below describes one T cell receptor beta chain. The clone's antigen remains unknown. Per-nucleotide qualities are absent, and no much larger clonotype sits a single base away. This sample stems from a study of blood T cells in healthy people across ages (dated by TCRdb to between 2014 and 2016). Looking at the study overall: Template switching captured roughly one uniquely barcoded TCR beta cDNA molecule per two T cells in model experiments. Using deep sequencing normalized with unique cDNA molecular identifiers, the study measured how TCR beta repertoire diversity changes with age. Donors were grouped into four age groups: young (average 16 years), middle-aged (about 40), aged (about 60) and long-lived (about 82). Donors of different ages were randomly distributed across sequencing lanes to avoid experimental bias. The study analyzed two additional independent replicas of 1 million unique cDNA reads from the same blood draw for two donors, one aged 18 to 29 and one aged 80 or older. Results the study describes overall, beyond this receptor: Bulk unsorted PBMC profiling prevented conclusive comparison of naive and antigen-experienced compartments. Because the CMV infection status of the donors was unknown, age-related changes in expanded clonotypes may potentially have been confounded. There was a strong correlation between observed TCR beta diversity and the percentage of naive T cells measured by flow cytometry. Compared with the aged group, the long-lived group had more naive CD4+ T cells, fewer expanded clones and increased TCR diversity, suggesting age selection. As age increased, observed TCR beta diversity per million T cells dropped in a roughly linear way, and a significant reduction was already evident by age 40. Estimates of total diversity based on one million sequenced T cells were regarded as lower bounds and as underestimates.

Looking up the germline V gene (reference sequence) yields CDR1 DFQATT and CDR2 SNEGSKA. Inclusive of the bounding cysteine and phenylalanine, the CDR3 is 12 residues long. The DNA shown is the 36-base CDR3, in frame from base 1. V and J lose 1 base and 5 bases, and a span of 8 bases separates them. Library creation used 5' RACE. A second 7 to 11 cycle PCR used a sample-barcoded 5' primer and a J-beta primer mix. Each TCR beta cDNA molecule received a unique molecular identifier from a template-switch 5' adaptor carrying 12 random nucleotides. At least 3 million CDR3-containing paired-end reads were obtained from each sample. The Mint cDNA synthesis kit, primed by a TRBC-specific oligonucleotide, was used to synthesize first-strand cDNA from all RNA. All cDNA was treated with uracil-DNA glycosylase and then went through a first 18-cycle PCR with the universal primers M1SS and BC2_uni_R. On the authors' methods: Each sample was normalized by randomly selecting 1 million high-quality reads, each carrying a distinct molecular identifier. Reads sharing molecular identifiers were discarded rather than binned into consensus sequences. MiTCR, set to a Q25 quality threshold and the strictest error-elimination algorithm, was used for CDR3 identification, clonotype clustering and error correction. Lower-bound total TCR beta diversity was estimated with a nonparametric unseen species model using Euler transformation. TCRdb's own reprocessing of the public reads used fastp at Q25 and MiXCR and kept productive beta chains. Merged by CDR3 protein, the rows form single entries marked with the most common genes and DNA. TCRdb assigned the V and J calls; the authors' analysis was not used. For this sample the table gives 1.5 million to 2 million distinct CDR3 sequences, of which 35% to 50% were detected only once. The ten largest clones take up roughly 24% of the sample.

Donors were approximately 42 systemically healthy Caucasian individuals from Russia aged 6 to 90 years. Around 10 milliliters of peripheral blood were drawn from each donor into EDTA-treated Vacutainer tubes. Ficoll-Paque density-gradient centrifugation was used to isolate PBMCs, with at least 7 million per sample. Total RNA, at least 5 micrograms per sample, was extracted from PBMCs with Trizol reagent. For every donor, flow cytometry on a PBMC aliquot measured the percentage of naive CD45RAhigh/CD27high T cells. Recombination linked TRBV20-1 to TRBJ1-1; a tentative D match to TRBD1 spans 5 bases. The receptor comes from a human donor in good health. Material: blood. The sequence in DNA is TGCAGTGCTAGAGGGGGCGAAACTGAAGCTTTCTTT. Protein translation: CSARGGETEAFF.